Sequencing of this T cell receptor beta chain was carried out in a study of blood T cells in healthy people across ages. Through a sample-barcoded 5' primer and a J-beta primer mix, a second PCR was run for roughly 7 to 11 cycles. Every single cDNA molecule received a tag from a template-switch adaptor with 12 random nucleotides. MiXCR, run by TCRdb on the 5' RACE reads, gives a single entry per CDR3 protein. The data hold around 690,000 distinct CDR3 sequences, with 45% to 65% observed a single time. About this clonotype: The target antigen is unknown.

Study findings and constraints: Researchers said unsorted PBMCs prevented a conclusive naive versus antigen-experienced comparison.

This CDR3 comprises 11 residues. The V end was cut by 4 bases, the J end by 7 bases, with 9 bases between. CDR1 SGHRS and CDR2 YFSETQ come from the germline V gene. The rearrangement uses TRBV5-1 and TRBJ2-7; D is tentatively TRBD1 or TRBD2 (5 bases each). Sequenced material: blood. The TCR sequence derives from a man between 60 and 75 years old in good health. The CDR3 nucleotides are TGCGCCAGCAGCCGAGAGGGGGAGCAGTACTTC. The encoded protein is CASSREGEQYF.